This record concerns one T cell receptor (beta chain) sequence. In the same sample, other DNA sequences code for this CDR3. This sample stems from a study of blood T cell repertoires in COVID-19. Study-wide background: Nucleic acid was either cDNA or gDNA, and it came from T cells, B-cell-depleted T cells, or PBMCs.

The CDR3 length is 14 residues. Germline lookup yields CDR1 SEHNR and CDR2 FQNEAQ (reference sequence). Deletions cut 5 bases from V and 0 bases from J, with 10 bases between. The assay was immunoSEQ multiplex PCR, and TCRdb's table has in-frame clones only and misses some. The sample lists under 200,000 clones, less than 90% occurring once. The sequenced sample was peripheral blood. The receptor comes from an older woman with acute or convalescent COVID-19. The genes are TRBV7-9 and TRBJ1-1; D uncertain. Here the CDR3 reads CASSLRALNTEAFF. The DNA of the CDR3 is TGTGCCAGCAGCCTTCGCGCCCTGAACACTGAAGCTTTCTTT.